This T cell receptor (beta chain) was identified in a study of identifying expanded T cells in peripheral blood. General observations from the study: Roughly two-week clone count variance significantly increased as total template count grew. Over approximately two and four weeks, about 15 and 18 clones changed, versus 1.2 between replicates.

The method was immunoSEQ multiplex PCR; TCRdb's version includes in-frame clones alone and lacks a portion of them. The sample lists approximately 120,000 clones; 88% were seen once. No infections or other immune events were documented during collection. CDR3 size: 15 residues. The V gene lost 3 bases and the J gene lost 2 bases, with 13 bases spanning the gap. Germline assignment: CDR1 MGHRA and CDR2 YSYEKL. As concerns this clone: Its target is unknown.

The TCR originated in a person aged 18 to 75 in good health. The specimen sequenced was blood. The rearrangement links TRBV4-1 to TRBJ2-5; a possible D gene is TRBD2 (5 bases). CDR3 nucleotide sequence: TGCGCCAGCAGCCAGACGGGGTCCCCGCAAGAGACCCAGTACTTC. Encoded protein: CASSQTGSPQETQYF.